This T cell receptor beta chain was recovered during a study of long-term antiretroviral therapy in people with HIV. Overall study context: A decade or so separates the oldest specimens from the later 2015 immediate-ART recommendation. Study-wide findings and caveats: Relative to transplant donor controls, diversity remained lower despite increasing after ART. CDR3 lengths in HIV samples spanned a narrower range than controls. Missing from the dataset were any data on ART adherence, viral resistance or therapy changes.

Researchers ran immunoSEQ v3.0 at survey level. The protocol was immunoSEQ multiplex PCR, while the TCRdb copy is restricted to in-frame clones and leaves out a portion. The repertoire includes 20,000 to 25,000 clones, around 79% of them detected once, and 5% sits in the top ten. With respect to this clone: Its antigen remains unknown.

This receptor was taken from a man between 45 and 60 years old with HIV. Here the sequenced sample was unsorted PBMCs, taken 0.3 years after starting antiretroviral therapy.

This CDR3 reads CASSLGPLNTGELFF. The DNA of the CDR3 is TGCGCCAGCAGCTTGGGACCCTTGAACACCGGGGAGCTGTTTTTT. This sequence joins TRBV5-1 and TRBJ2-2; no clear D gene. V lost 0 bases and J lost 1, with 7 bases in between. The CDR3 is made up of 15 amino acids. The V gene's germline CDR1 is SGHRS and CDR2 YFSETQ.